The rows below give T cell receptor beta chains drawn from one sample of a study of blood T cells in healthy people across ages. TCRdb reprocessed the 5' RACE reads with MiXCR, giving one entry per CDR3 protein. This sample yields fewer than 2,000,000 distinct CDR3 sequences, of which about 39% are seen a single time; under 30% belongs to the top ten. Sequencing input: blood. These receptors originate from a human donor in good health. The CDR3 runs from the conserved cysteine through the conserved F or W. Clone size is shown for a subset of rows, as once, few, many or a class of expanded clone.

v_call	clone_size	cdr3_aa
TRBV10-3	-	CAISESDLPWYF
TRBV29-1	few	CSVEDPQGLVTTDTQYF
TRBV4-1	-	CASSQEQATANNYGYTF
TRBV29-1	few	CSVEDWGSGESSTDTQYF
TRBV18	few	CASSPVSGLASYGELFF
TRBV5-1	-	CASSLGTVMDIGYTF
TRBV7-2	few	CASSWAVSDSPYEQYF
TRBV27	-	CASRTWGVGYEQYF
TRBV7-2	-	CASTLGPPGSYNSPLHF
TRBV11-2	few	CASSLGDGIETQFF
TRBV18	many	CATKGTNSNQPQHF
TRBV20-1	-	CSASLLAGGALDEQYF
TRBV5-5	-	CASSPPANLYEQYF
TRBV10-3	few	CAISEVSPGDLQETQYF
TRBV5-5	once	CASRTGLAGFTDTQYF
TRBV29-1	few	CSAYGRSCEKLFF
TRBV3-1	few	CASSQVGTGVYEHF
TRBV6-2/TRBV6-3	-	CASTAPGIPVGKAANEQYF
TRBV4-2	few	CASSPGVNGDSPLHF
TRBV29-1	-	CSVPRGNNEQFF
TRBV11-3	many	CASSLGQGVGYTF
TRBV29-1	-	CSVEQPEGGRQETQYF
TRBV6-6	-	CASSTGSVVYEQYF
TRBV4-2	-	CASSQGGGRSGYTF